This T cell receptor (beta chain) was sequenced in a study of early T cells in non-severe SARS-CoV-2 infection. As for the study in general: It was bulk RNA from unsorted whole blood that was sequenced, and the chains were unpaired.

This CDR3 has 15 amino acids. CDR1 is DFQATT, CDR2 SNEGSKA, per germline (reference sequence). Trimming cost V 5 bases and J 1 base; bases outside gene matches: 6. Unique molecular identifiers were attached to individual cDNA molecules. TCRdb independently ran MiXCR on the 5' RACE reads; one entry per CDR3 protein. The sample has about 42,000 distinct CDR3 sequences; about 7% are singletons. This chain links TRBV20-1 with TRBJ2-2; 8 bases line up with TRBD1. The source material was whole blood. The TCR originated in an adult who was a healthcare worker with PCR-confirmed SARS-CoV-2 infection or an uninfected control (not recorded which). The CDR3 DNA is TGCAGTGCTCATCCGGGACAGGAGAACACCGGGGAGCTGTTTTTT. This codes for CSAHPGQENTGELFF.